This T cell receptor (beta chain) came from a study of blood T cell repertoires in COVID-19. V lost 3 bases and J 7 bases, leaving 19 bases between the germline ends. Germline V gene data show CDR1 as SGHRS and CDR2 as YFSETQ. The CDR3 is 15 residues long. Study processing details: Estimation of nucleated cell counts relied on the amplification of reference gene primers. Some clones are missing from TCRdb's copy, which holds only in-frame ones; the method was immunoSEQ multiplex PCR. That table supplies the V and J calls and clone size; D and trimming were determined from the DNA. The data contain 30,000 to 40,000 clones, 70% to 90% of them singletons.

This receptor was obtained from a human donor in a cohort sampled during active COVID-19. The rearrangement links TRBV5-1 to TRBJ1-2, with D hard to call. Sequencing was performed on peripheral blood. In nucleotides, the CDR3 is TGCGCCAGCAGCTGGAGTCCCGGACCGGAGGGTGGCTACACCTTC. Its protein product is CASSWSPGPEGGYTF.